The 24 T cell receptor beta chains below come from one sample, sequenced in a study of beta chain features in type 1 diabetes. Sequencing targeted expressed TCRB transcripts, as all isolated RNA had been reverse transcribed. Profiled with immunoSEQ multiplex PCR; TCRdb holds only in-frame clones, not every one. The sample carries hundreds of thousands of clones, around 13% recorded once. The sequenced sample was central memory CD4+ T cells from blood. The receptors derive from a man aged 25-45 years in good health.

This clone was seen only a few times. The V call is TRBV10-3, the J call TRBJ1-6; D gene unclear. The CDR3 is 13 residues long. Germline CDR1 is ENHRY and CDR2 is SYGVKD. With 6 bases removed from V and 3 bases from J, the gap between germline ends came to 6 bases. The CDR3 spells CAISAGYNSPLHF. The CDR3 bases are TGTGCCATCAGCGCAGGCTATAATTCACCCCTCCACTTT.

The chain has TRBV19 and TRBJ1-1, with TRBD1 matching 9 bases. Germline V gives CDR1 LNHDA, CDR2 SQIVND (reference sequence). This CDR3 contains 16 residues. V dropped 3 bases and J dropped 0; count of bases not matched to a gene: 5. Written as DNA, the CDR3 is TGTGCCAGTAGTATGCAACAGGGGGCAATGAACACTGAAGCTTTCTTT. This translates into CASSMQQGAMNTEAFF.

The table lists this clone with a few counts. The rearrangement links TRBV11-2 to TRBJ2-3; D not certain. The CDR3 covers 14 residues. The V gene's germline CDR1 is SGHAT and CDR2 FQNNGV. The V end was cut by 5 bases, the J end by 4 bases, with 13 bases between. CDR3 protein: CASSTPRKADTQYF. The CDR3 nucleotides are TGTGCCAGCAGCACCCCAAGGAAGGCAGATACGCAGTATTTT.

V usage is TRBV6-1 and J usage is TRBJ1-5; the match to TRBD1 covers 8 bases. Germline CDR1 and CDR2: MNHNS and SASEGT. This CDR3 has 13 residues. V was pared by 10 bases and J by 3 bases, with 5 bases of the junction left unmatched. The DNA of the CDR3 is TGTGCCATCTACAGGGGGAACAATCAGCCCCAGCATTTT. Its translation: CAIYRGNNQPQHF.

This clone was counted between two and nine times. The CDR3 sequence: CASSYTSGFGGELFF. CDR3 nucleotide sequence: TGTGCCAGCAGCTATACTAGCGGGTTTGGCGGGGAGCTGTTTTTT. The rearrangement uses TRBV7-9 and TRBJ2-2; 9 bases line up with TRBD2. The CDR3 has 15 residues. J was trimmed by 7 bases and V by 4 bases; bases with no gene match: 7. Looked up from germline, CDR1 is SEHNR and CDR2 is FQNEAQ (reference sequence).

This clone has a count of ten or more. The V gene is TRBV30, the J gene TRBJ2-1; 10 bases map to TRBD2. Germline V gene lookup returns CDR1 GTSNPN and CDR2 SVGIG (reference sequence). With V trimmed by 2 bases and J by 6 bases, 4 bases remained unmatched. This CDR3 is built from 14 residues. The CDR3: CAWSTLAGGNEQFF. The DNA for the CDR3 is TGTGCCTGGAGTACCTTAGCGGGGGGCAATGAGCAGTTCTTC.

V is TRBV18 and J is TRBJ2-5; 12 positions match TRBD1. The CDR3 spans 14 residues. With V trimmed by 5 bases and J by 7 bases, 5 bases remained unmatched. Germline V CDR1 and CDR2: KGHSH, LQKENI. In DNA, the CDR3 is TGTGCCAGCTCAACCGGGACAGGGGGCCGGACCCAGTACTTC. This translates into CASSTGTGGRTQYF.

The V call is TRBV27, the J call TRBJ2-1; 7 bases match TRBD2. V gave up 3 bases and J gave up 1 base; unmatched junction bases: 6. Germline CDR1 and CDR2: MNHEY and SMNVEV (reference sequence). The CDR3 has 16 amino acids. The CDR3 spells CASSFERDGSYNEQFF. The CDR3 nucleotides read TGTGCCAGCAGTTTCGAGCGGGATGGGTCCTACAATGAGCAGTTCTTC.

On this clone itself: Other DNA sequences from this sample encode an identical CDR3 as well. The V gene is TRBV29-1, the J gene TRBJ2-5; 8 bases align to TRBD1. Trimming removed 4 bases from V and 5 bases from J; junction bases left unmatched: 3. Germline CDR1 reads SQVTM; CDR2 reads ANQGSEA. This CDR3 is 12 amino acids long. CDR3: CSVGDRRETQYF. CDR3 DNA sequence: TGCAGCGTTGGGGACAGGCGGGAGACCCAGTACTTC.

The gene calls are TRBV7-9 and TRBJ2-1, with unresolved D. The CDR3 covers 14 residues. The V gene's germline CDR1 is SEHNR and CDR2 FQNEAQ (reference sequence). V lost 0 bases, J lost 9 bases, and 12 bases lay in between. The CDR3 DNA reads as TGTGCCAGCAGCTTAGCGACGGCTAGTGGTGAGCAGTTCTTC. It is translated as CASSLATASGEQFF.

This clone was observed a few times. The J gene is TRBJ2-1, the V gene TRBV30; D is possibly TRBD1 or TRBD2 (6 bases each). Trimming cost V 7 bases and J 0 bases, with 16 bases left between them. From germline, CDR1 is GTSNPN and CDR2 SVGIG (reference sequence). This CDR3 has 15 residues. CDR3 region: CALRVGGSSYNEQFF. The CDR3 nucleotides read TGTGCCTTGAGGGTGGGGGGCAGCTCCTACAATGAGCAGTTCTTC.

This clone was seen a few times. V usage is TRBV19 and J usage is TRBJ1-2; D call uncertain. CDR1 LNHDA and CDR2 SQIVND come from the germline V gene (reference sequence). Trimming shortened V by 4 bases and J by 2 bases, and 8 bases separated the two germline ends. The CDR3 is 13 residues long. The CDR3 reads CASSTPMNYGYTF. CDR3 DNA sequence: TGTGCCAGTAGTACCCCCATGAACTATGGCTACACCTTC. Looking up the rest from reference TRBV19 and TRBJ1-2 gives the full variable domain: DGGITQSPKYLFRKEGQNVTLSCEQNLNHDAMYWYRQDPGQGLRLIYYSQIVNDFQKGDIAEGYSVSREKKESFPLTVTSAQKNPTAFYLCASSTPMNYGYTFGSGTRLTVV.

This sequence joins TRBV6-5 and TRBJ2-1; D is ambiguous. This CDR3 has 13 residues. Trimming shortened V by 5 bases and J by 7 bases, and 12 bases separated the two germline ends. Looked up from germline, CDR1 is MNHEY and CDR2 is SVGAGI. CDR3 nucleotide sequence: TGTGCCAGCAGTGAACATGACGTAAATGAGCAGTTCTTC. Translation gives CASSEHDVNEQFF.

This clone has a count of ten or more. This sequence joins TRBV29-1 and TRBJ2-1, with D possibly TRBD2 on 5 matching bases. The length of the CDR3 is 12 residues. The germline gives CDR1 SQVTM, CDR2 ANQGSEA. Trimming took 3 bases from V and 8 from J, leaving 11 bases between them. CDR3 sequence (DNA): TGCAGCGTTGATCGGGGTACTGATGAGCAGTTCTTC. The encoded protein is CSVDRGTDEQFF.

This clone has more than one count but fewer than ten. The rearrangement links TRBV5-1 to TRBJ2-1; possibly TRBD1 or TRBD2 for D (5 bases each). The CDR3 sequence is 16 residues long. CDR1 is SGHRS, CDR2 YFSETQ, per germline. V was shortened by 0 bases and J by 1 base, with 11 bases between the two germline ends. The CDR3 loop reads CASSLEVGESYNEQFF. Here the CDR3 DNA reads TGCGCCAGCAGCTTGGAGGTGGGGGAATCCTACAATGAGCAGTTCTTC.

This clone was observed a handful of times. V gene TRBV2 combines with J gene TRBJ1-1; TRBD1 is a possible D gene (5 bases). Germline-derived CDR1 and CDR2 are SNHLY and FYNNEI. Trimming left V 9 bases short and J 4 bases short, with 15 bases between. This CDR3 spans 13 amino acids. The CDR3 region has the DNA TGTGCCAGTCAGGGCCCTCGGGGCACTGAAGCTTTCTTT. Its translation: CASQGPRGTEAFF.

This clone was recorded at least ten times. The chain employs TRBV27 and TRBJ2-1; the D gene is possibly TRBD1 (6 bases). Trimming removed 6 bases from V and 12 bases from J, with 12 bases in between. This CDR3 has 11 residues. Germline loops: CDR1 MNHEY, CDR2 SMNVEV (reference sequence). The CDR3 region is CASRGARLQFF. The CDR3 coding sequence is TGTGCCAGCAGGGGGGCGAGGTTGCAGTTCTTC.

CDR3 loop: CASSSTTRFSSGANVLTF. CDR3 bases: TGTGCCAGCAGCTCGACGACCAGGTTTTCGTCCGGGGCCAACGTCCTGACTTTC. The chain couples TRBV7-9 to TRBJ2-6; D gene unclear. CDR1 and CDR2 from the germline V gene are SEHNR and FQNEAQ (reference sequence). This CDR3 spans 18 amino acids. V lost 4 bases to trimming and J lost 4 bases, with 20 bases between them.

Only a few counts were recorded for this clone. The chain carries TRBV29-1 and TRBJ2-4; TRBD2 is a possible D gene (7 bases). The CDR3 is 13 amino acids. CDR1 SQVTM and CDR2 ANQGSEA come from the germline V gene. The V gene lost 4 bases and the J gene lost 5 bases, with 12 bases spanning the gap. In DNA, the CDR3 is TGCAGCGTTGGGGGGGGCGGCCAAAACATTCAGTACTTC. Its translation is CSVGGGGQNIQYF.

This chain uses TRBV11-3 with TRBJ1-2; a possible D gene is TRBD1 (5 bases). The CDR3 loop spans 13 amino acids. Germline V gene lookup returns CDR1 SGHNT and CDR2 YENEEA. V shed 2 bases and J shed 3 bases, with 7 bases lying between them. The CDR3 bases are TGTGCCAGCAGCTTACCGGGACACTATGGCTACACCTTC. This gives the protein CASSLPGHYGYTF.

This chain connects TRBV7-2 to TRBJ1-3, with D perhaps TRBD1 (5 bases). The CDR3 totals 18 residues. Germline V CDR1 and CDR2: SGHTA, FQGNSA. V was trimmed by 1 base and J by 0 bases, leaving 16 bases between them. CDR3 loop: CASSLVRAGPSSGNTIYF. DNA for the CDR3: TGTGCCAGCAGCTTAGTCCGCGCGGGGCCAAGCTCTGGAAACACCATATATTTT.

This clone has only a few counts. The V and J genes are TRBV19 and TRBJ2-3, with D maybe TRBD1 (5 bases). The CDR3 loop spans 12 amino acids. V was cut by 2 bases and J by 5 bases, with 5 bases left in between. Germline V gene data show CDR1 as LNHDA and CDR2 as SQIVND (reference sequence). The CDR3 sequence is CASSIRGDTQYF. The CDR3 coding sequence is TGTGCCAGTAGTATAAGGGGAGATACGCAGTATTTT.

The chain couples TRBV10-3 to TRBJ1-2, with D possibly being TRBD1 (6 bases). The CDR3 has 14 residues. The V end lost 10 bases, the J end lost 8 bases, and 23 bases lay between the germline ends. Germline values: CDR1 ENHRY, CDR2 SYGVKD. The CDR3 DNA reads as TGTGCCAGCATTGCGACGGGGGGCGCCAGGGGCTACACCTTC. It is translated as CASIATGGARGYTF.

A word on this clone: At one boundary the junction diverges from the germline segment, which might be a read error. The V call is TRBV7-3, the J call TRBJ2-3, with 8 bases matching TRBD2. Germline CDR1 and CDR2: SGHTA and FQGTGA. The CDR3 has 14 residues. CDR3 in amino acids: CASSIGTSADTQYF. Written as DNA, the CDR3 is TGTGCTAGCAGCATCGGGACTAGTGCAGATACGCAGTATTTT.